These T cell receptor beta chains were read from a single sample in a study of cytotoxic CD8 clonotypes in ibrutinib-treated CLL. Data came from immunoSEQ multiplex PCR; TCRdb stores just in-frame clones and leaves some out. Of over 95,000 clones in the sample, 50% to 65% were seen once. This sample comprised PBMCs, obtained after 24 months of ibrutinib treatment. These receptors were obtained from a human donor with chronic lymphocytic leukemia. The CDR3 runs from the conserved cysteine through the conserved F or W. Fields, in order: V gene, J gene, D gene, clone size, CDR3 DNA, CDR3 protein. The D gene is left open where the match is weak. For some rows the clone size is stated as once, few or many, or as a class when expanded; others skip it.

V gene: TRBV4-2; J gene: TRBJ1-1; D gene: NA; clone size: NA; CDR3 DNA: TGTGCCAGCAGCCAAGATTGGTCGGGTTTGGGTGAAGCTTTCTTT; CDR3 protein: CASSQDWSGLGEAFF
V gene: TRBV7-9; J gene: TRBJ2-3; D gene: NA; clone size: NA; CDR3 DNA: TGTGCCAGCAGCCGGGGGGCTCCTAGCACAGATACGCAGTATTTT; CDR3 protein: CASSRGAPSTDTQYF
V gene: TRBV6-6; J gene: TRBJ1-5; D gene: NA; clone size: NA; CDR3 DNA: TGTGCCAGCAGTTTACAGGCCGATCAGCCCCAGCATTTT; CDR3 protein: CASSLQADQPQHF
V gene: TRBV9; J gene: TRBJ2-5; D gene: TRBD2; clone size: NA; CDR3 DNA: TGTGCCAGCAGCGGCGGGGGGGCGAACCAAGAGACCCAGTACTTC; CDR3 protein: CASSGGGANQETQYF
V gene: TRBV9; J gene: TRBJ2-5; D gene: NA; clone size: NA; CDR3 DNA: TGTGCCAGCAGCGTAGGGAGAGGCGGCCAAGAGACCCAGTACTTC; CDR3 protein: CASSVGRGGQETQYF
V gene: TRBV25-1; J gene: TRBJ2-7; D gene: TRBD2; clone size: NA; CDR3 DNA: TGTGCCAGCAGCGGACTAGCGGATTCCTACGAGCAGTACTTC; CDR3 protein: CASSGLADSYEQYF
V gene: TRBV13; J gene: TRBJ2-5; D gene: TRBD2; clone size: NA; CDR3 DNA: TGTGCCACAACCGGACTAGTCCAAGAGACCCAGTACTTC; CDR3 protein: CATTGLVQETQYF
V gene: TRBV30; J gene: TRBJ1-1; D gene: NA; clone size: NA; CDR3 DNA: TGTGCCTGGAGTCAGGGTTCTGAAGCTTTCTTT; CDR3 protein: CAWSQGSEAFF
V gene: TRBV7-3; J gene: TRBJ1-1; D gene: NA; clone size: NA; CDR3 DNA: TGTGCCAGCAGCTTCAGCGCGGATCCCCACCTGAGGACTGAAGCTTTCTTT; CDR3 protein: CASSFSADPHLRTEAFF
V gene: TRBV9; J gene: TRBJ2-7; D gene: NA; clone size: once; CDR3 DNA: TGTGCCAGCAGCCCTCAGAGTTCGGGGACTCCCTACGAGCAGTACTTC; CDR3 protein: CASSPQSSGTPYEQYF
V gene: TRBV7-6; J gene: TRBJ2-5; D gene: NA; clone size: NA; CDR3 DNA: TGTGCCAGCAGACATCCAGGGGGGAATCAAGAGACCCAGTACTTC; CDR3 protein: CASRHPGGNQETQYF
V gene: TRBV14; J gene: TRBJ1-2; D gene: NA; clone size: few; CDR3 DNA: TGTGCCAGCAGCCAACGATGGGGTGCTGGCTACACCTTC; CDR3 protein: CASSQRWGAGYTF
V gene: TRBV29-1; J gene: TRBJ2-1; D gene: TRBD2; clone size: NA; CDR3 DNA: TGCAGCGTTGCCGGGACTAGCGGGGGGAAGGAAAATGAGCAGTTCTTC; CDR3 protein: CSVAGTSGGKENEQFF
V gene: TRBV7-8; J gene: TRBJ1-2; D gene: NA; clone size: few; CDR3 DNA: TGTGCCAGCAGCAAAGGGGTTAGGGATGGCTACACCTTC; CDR3 protein: CASSKGVRDGYTF
V gene: TRBV11-3; J gene: TRBJ2-1; D gene: NA; clone size: once; CDR3 DNA: TGTGCCAGCAGCTTAGCACGCGGGCTGACCGAGCAGTTCTTC; CDR3 protein: CASSLARGLTEQFF
V gene: TRBV5-1; J gene: TRBJ2-7; D gene: TRBD2; clone size: NA; CDR3 DNA: TGCGCCAGCAGCTTAGCGGGGGGGATGTCCTACGAGCAGTACTTC; CDR3 protein: CASSLAGGMSYEQYF
V gene: TRBV11-3; J gene: TRBJ2-5; D gene: NA; clone size: NA; CDR3 DNA: TGTGCCAGCAGCCGCAAGGGGGGGACCCAGTACTTC; CDR3 protein: CASSRKGGTQYF
V gene: TRBV4-1; J gene: TRBJ1-1; D gene: TRBD1; clone size: once; CDR3 DNA: TGCGCCAGCAGCCTTTCACAGGGGAGGGCGAACACTGAAGCTTTCTTT; CDR3 protein: CASSLSQGRANTEAFF
V gene: TRBV6-1; J gene: TRBJ1-5; D gene: NA; clone size: NA; CDR3 DNA: TGTGCCAGCAGTGAAGGGTGGACATCCAATCAGCCCCAGCATTTT; CDR3 protein: CASSEGWTSNQPQHF
V gene: TRBV5-1; J gene: TRBJ1-2; D gene: NA; clone size: NA; CDR3 DNA: TGCGCCAGCAGCTTGCAGTCAGCCTCCCCCTATGGCTACACCTTC; CDR3 protein: CASSLQSASPYGYTF
V gene: TRBV7-9; J gene: TRBJ2-5; D gene: NA; clone size: once; CDR3 DNA: TGTGCCAGCAGCCCGGGACGGCAAAACCAAGAGACCCAGTACTTC; CDR3 protein: CASSPGRQNQETQYF
V gene: TRBV5-1; J gene: TRBJ2-3; D gene: TRBD1; clone size: NA; CDR3 DNA: TGCGCCAGCAGCTTGGTTGGGACAGGGGGTGGAGATACGCAGTATTTT; CDR3 protein: CASSLVGTGGGDTQYF
V gene: TRBV7-8; J gene: TRBJ2-7; D gene: TRBD1; clone size: NA; CDR3 DNA: TGTGCCAGCAGCTCGATGTCCGGGACAGCCACCTACGAGCAGTACTTC; CDR3 protein: CASSSMSGTATYEQYF
V gene: TRBV28; J gene: TRBJ1-1; D gene: NA; clone size: few; CDR3 DNA: TGTGCCACGGAATTGGGGAAGAAGGCTTTCTTT; CDR3 protein: CATELGKKAFF
V gene: TRBV28; J gene: TRBJ1-3; D gene: NA; clone size: NA; CDR3 DNA: TGTGCCAGCAGTACGACTGGTTCTGGAAACACCATATATTTT; CDR3 protein: CASSTTGSGNTIYF
V gene: TRBV29-1; J gene: TRBJ1-1; D gene: NA; clone size: NA; CDR3 DNA: TGCAGCGTTGAAGTCCTACAGAACACTGAAGCTTTCTTT; CDR3 protein: CSVEVLQNTEAFF
V gene: TRBV15; J gene: TRBJ1-1; D gene: NA; clone size: NA; CDR3 DNA: TGTGCCACCAGCAGAGATCAGGGGTACACTGAAGCTTTCTTT; CDR3 protein: CATSRDQGYTEAFF
V gene: TRBV7-9; J gene: TRBJ2-3; D gene: TRBD2; clone size: few; CDR3 DNA: TGTGCCAGCCTACTTCCCACTAGCGGGGGGGCAGTAGATACGCAGTATTTT; CDR3 protein: CASLLPTSGGAVDTQYF
V gene: TRBV6-1; J gene: TRBJ1-1; D gene: TRBD1; clone size: few; CDR3 DNA: TGTGCCAGTCACAGGGGATCGAACACTGAAGCTTTCTTT; CDR3 protein: CASHRGSNTEAFF
V gene: TRBV29-1; J gene: TRBJ1-2; D gene: NA; clone size: NA; CDR3 DNA: TGCAGCGTTGGGCAGGGGAGTTTGTATGGCTACACCTTC; CDR3 protein: CSVGQGSLYGYTF
V gene: TRBV6-4; J gene: TRBJ1-1; D gene: NA; clone size: NA; CDR3 DNA: TGTGCCGCCCCTGAGGCATTCGGGGACACTGAAGCTTTCTTT; CDR3 protein: CAAPEAFGDTEAFF
V gene: TRBV13; J gene: TRBJ2-3; D gene: TRBD1; clone size: once; CDR3 DNA: TGTGCCAGCAGCTCCGCAGGGGACAGCCTTTACACAGATACGCAGTATTTT; CDR3 protein: CASSSAGDSLYTDTQYF
V gene: TRBV7-2; J gene: TRBJ1-2; D gene: TRBD1; clone size: few; CDR3 DNA: TGTGCCAGCAGCCCTCCGGGACAGGGGAACTATGGCTACACCTTC; CDR3 protein: CASSPPGQGNYGYTF
V gene: TRBV7-3; J gene: TRBJ2-5; D gene: TRBD2; clone size: NA; CDR3 DNA: TGTGCCAGCAGCATAACCGGACTAGTCTCAGGCCAAGAGACCCAGTACTTC; CDR3 protein: CASSITGLVSGQETQYF
V gene: TRBV30; J gene: TRBJ2-1; D gene: TRBD2; clone size: NA; CDR3 DNA: TGTGCCTGGGTAGCGGGGGCCAATGAGCAGTTCTTC; CDR3 protein: CAWVAGANEQFF